The rows below give T cell receptor beta chains drawn from one sample of a study of T cell repertoires in ileal Crohn's disease. Assay: immunoSEQ multiplex PCR; the TCRdb copy retains only in-frame clones and omits some. The sample has 15,000 to 20,000 clones, 72% seen once. Sequencing used ileal tissue. Receptors were obtained from an adult with Crohn's disease. Each CDR3 is given with its conserved first and last residue. The order of the fields is J gene, V gene, clone size, D gene, CDR3 protein, CDR3 DNA. D genes are given only for firm matches. The listing skips clone size in some rows; elsewhere it reads once, few, many or a size class.

J: TRBJ1-1
V: TRBV2
size: .
D: .
CDR3: CASSAGENTEAFF
DNA: TGTGCCAGCAGTGCCGGAGAGAACACTGAAGCTTTCTTT

J: TRBJ1-5
V: TRBV5-4
size: .
D: .
CDR3: CASSPSYYQPQHF
DNA: TGTGCCAGCAGTCCCAGTTATTATCAGCCCCAGCATTTT

J: TRBJ2-3
V: TRBV19
size: .
D: .
CDR3: CASSIDDWAAGDTQYF
DNA: TGTGCCAGTAGTATAGATGATTGGGCGGCGGGAGATACGCAGTATTTT

J: TRBJ1-1
V: TRBV4-2
size: .
D: TRBD1
CDR3: CASSQGTGDMNTEAFF
DNA: TGTGCCAGCAGCCAAGGGACAGGGGATATGAACACTGAAGCTTTCTTT

J: TRBJ2-7
V: TRBV7-9
size: .
D: .
CDR3: CASSLVGGSYEQYF
DNA: TGTGCCAGCAGCTTAGTCGGGGGCTCCTACGAGCAGTACTTC

J: TRBJ2-7
V: TRBV6-6
size: .
D: TRBD1
CDR3: CASKPLEDRGYNEQYF
DNA: TGTGCCAGCAAGCCCTTAGAGGACAGGGGTTACAACGAGCAGTACTTC

J: TRBJ2-7
V: TRBV4-2
size: .
D: TRBD1
CDR3: CASSQETGGSSYEQYF
DNA: TGTGCCAGCAGCCAAGAGACAGGGGGGTCCTCCTACGAGCAGTACTTC

J: TRBJ2-7
V: TRBV11-2
size: .
D: .
CDR3: CASSSLAGSHEQYF
DNA: TGTGCCAGCAGCTCCCTGGCGGGATCCCACGAGCAGTACTTC

J: TRBJ2-2
V: TRBV11-2
size: .
D: TRBD1
CDR3: CASSPSTGDNGELFF
DNA: TGTGCCAGCAGTCCCTCCACAGGGGACAACGGGGAGCTGTTTTTT

J: TRBJ1-4
V: TRBV10-3
size: medium-sized
D: TRBD1
CDR3: CAISEAVGTGAEKLFF
DNA: TGTGCCATCAGTGAAGCGGTGGGGACAGGGGCTGAAAAACTGTTTTTT

J: TRBJ2-2
V: TRBV4-2
size: .
D: TRBD2
CDR3: CASSQEGAGGAGELFF
DNA: TGTGCCAGCAGCCAAGAGGGGGCGGGGGGGGCCGGGGAGCTGTTTTTT

J: TRBJ2-7
V: TRBV5-1
size: .
D: .
CDR3: CASSSGQSYEQYF
DNA: TGCGCCAGCAGTTCAGGACAGTCCTACGAGCAGTACTTC

J: TRBJ2-3
V: TRBV29-1
size: .
D: .
CDR3: CSVPGLAITDTQYF
DNA: TGCAGCGTTCCCGGACTTGCCATCACAGATACGCAGTATTTT

J: TRBJ2-5
V: TRBV7-2
size: .
D: TRBD2
CDR3: CASSRKAGGYQETQYF
DNA: TGTGCCAGCAGCCGAAAAGCGGGGGGGTACCAAGAGACCCAGTACTTC

J: TRBJ2-1
V: TRBV19
size: .
D: TRBD2
CDR3: CASSMASGSRSEQFF
DNA: TGTGCCAGTAGTATGGCGAGCGGGAGTCGTAGCGAGCAGTTCTTC

J: TRBJ2-1
V: TRBV27
size: .
D: .
CDR3: CASSRDNEQFF
DNA: TGTGCCAGCAGCAGGGATAATGAGCAGTTCTTC

J: TRBJ2-2
V: TRBV5-8
size: .
D: .
CDR3: CASSTGTKDTGELFF
DNA: TGTGCCAGCAGCACCGGGACAAAGGACACCGGGGAGCTGTTTTTT

J: TRBJ2-7
V: TRBV10-3
size: .
D: .
CDR3: CAISESRGGYEQYF
DNA: TGTGCCATCAGTGAGTCCAGGGGTGGATACGAGCAGTACTTC

J: TRBJ1-5
V: TRBV19
size: large
D: .
CDR3: CASSIYRDSNQPQHF
DNA: TGTGCCAGTAGTATTTATCGAGATAGCAATCAGCCCCAGCATTTT

J: TRBJ2-3
V: TRBV6-5
size: few
D: TRBD2
CDR3: CASSFGLAGDTQYF
DNA: TGTGCCAGCAGTTTTGGACTAGCGGGAGATACGCAGTATTTT

J: TRBJ1-3
V: TRBV14
size: medium-sized
D: .
CDR3: CASSQDPYSGNTIYF
DNA: TGTGCCAGCAGCCAAGACCCCTACTCTGGAAACACCATATATTTT

J: TRBJ2-5
V: TRBV2
size: .
D: TRBD1
CDR3: CASSGDRGGQETQYF
DNA: TGTGCCAGCAGCGGTGACAGGGGAGGCCAAGAGACCCAGTACTTC

J: TRBJ1-5
V: TRBV18
size: .
D: .
CDR3: CASSPPGGTDQPQHF
DNA: TGTGCCAGCTCACCACCGGGGGGTACGGATCAGCCCCAGCATTTT

J: TRBJ1-6
V: TRBV30
size: .
D: TRBD1
CDR3: CAWMTGDNYNSPLHF
DNA: TGTGCCTGGATGACAGGGGATAATTATAATTCACCCCTCCACTTT

J: TRBJ2-2
V: TRBV9
size: .
D: TRBD2
CDR3: CASSASGRNTGELFF
DNA: TGTGCCAGCAGCGCTAGCGGGAGGAACACCGGGGAGCTGTTTTTT

J: TRBJ2-6
V: TRBV25-1
size: .
D: TRBD2
CDR3: CASSDDGGDSGANVLTF
DNA: TGTGCCAGCAGTGACGACGGGGGGGACTCTGGGGCCAACGTCCTGACTTTC

J: TRBJ1-4
V: TRBV27
size: once
D: .
CDR3: CASSPPSEGEVEKLFF
DNA: TGTGCCAGCAGTCCCCCGTCCGAAGGGGAGGTTGAAAAACTGTTTTTT

J: TRBJ1-2
V: TRBV27
size: .
D: TRBD1
CDR3: CASRGTGTDGYTF
DNA: TGTGCCAGCAGGGGGACAGGGACCGATGGCTACACCTTC

J: TRBJ1-2
V: TRBV29-1
size: .
D: .
CDR3: CSAGRDRKKPYYTF
DNA: TGCAGCGCCGGGAGGGACCGAAAAAAACCCTACTACACCTTC

J: TRBJ2-1
V: TRBV9
size: .
D: TRBD1
CDR3: CASSDTGQGLNEQFF
DNA: TGTGCCAGCAGCGATACGGGACAGGGCCTTAATGAGCAGTTCTTC

J: TRBJ1-6
V: TRBV7-8
size: .
D: TRBD1
CDR3: CASSRPGQGARTLHF
DNA: TGTGCCAGCAGCCGACCGGGACAGGGGGCGAGAACCCTCCACTTT

J: TRBJ2-3
V: TRBV4-2
size: .
D: .
CDR3: CASSQGTSRDTQYF
DNA: TGTGCCAGCAGCCAAGGGACTTCCCGAGATACGCAGTATTTT

J: TRBJ2-3
V: TRBV11-1
size: .
D: TRBD2
CDR3: CASSLGLAGPLTDTQYF
DNA: TGTGCCAGCAGCTTAGGGCTAGCGGGACCCCTCACAGATACGCAGTATTTT

J: TRBJ1-1
V: TRBV28
size: .
D: TRBD1
CDR3: CASSLTGGDDRSRAFF
DNA: TGTGCCAGCAGCCTGACAGGGGGCGATGATCGAAGCAGGGCTTTCTTT

J: TRBJ2-1
V: TRBV6-1
size: .
D: .
CDR3: CASRARTSYNEQFF
DNA: TGTGCCAGCAGGGCCCGAACCTCCTACAATGAGCAGTTCTTC

J: TRBJ2-7
V: TRBV7-2
size: .
D: .
CDR3: CASSLAGTPGEQYF
DNA: TGTGCCAGCAGCTTAGCCGGGACTCCCGGCGAGCAGTACTTC

J: TRBJ2-6
V: TRBV6-1
size: .
D: .
CDR3: CASSEDSGSGANVLTF
DNA: TGTGCCAGCAGTGAAGACTCAGGCTCTGGGGCCAACGTCCTGACTTTC

J: TRBJ2-7
V: TRBV5-6
size: few
D: .
CDR3: CASSSTYEQYF
DNA: TGTGCCAGCAGCTCCACCTACGAGCAGTACTTC

J: TRBJ2-3
V: TRBV4-2
size: .
D: TRBD1
CDR3: CASSQENPGQGSDTQYF
DNA: TGTGCCAGCAGCCAAGAAAACCCGGGACAGGGATCAGATACGCAGTATTTT

J: TRBJ2-6
V: TRBV6-4
size: once
D: TRBD1
CDR3: CASSEGQGGANVLTF
DNA: TGTGCCAGCAGTGAGGGACAGGGCGGGGCCAACGTCCTGACTTTC

J: TRBJ2-1
V: TRBV11-2
size: .
D: TRBD2
CDR3: CASRPLGAGAGSWDNEQFF
DNA: TGTGCCAGCAGGCCCCTAGGAGCGGGGGCCGGTAGTTGGGACAATGAGCAGTTCTTC

J: TRBJ2-5
V: TRBV5-4
size: .
D: .
CDR3: CASSSISGSGETQYF
DNA: TGTGCCAGCAGCAGCATTAGTGGGAGTGGGGAGACCCAGTACTTC

J: TRBJ2-1
V: TRBV5-6
size: .
D: .
CDR3: CASQTGNEQFF
DNA: TGTGCCAGCCAGACGGGCAATGAGCAGTTCTTC

J: TRBJ2-3
V: TRBV2
size: .
D: TRBD1
CDR3: CASSPGTGGNTQYF
DNA: TGTGCCAGCAGTCCCGGGACAGGGGGAAATACGCAGTATTTT

J: TRBJ1-3
V: TRBV6-1
size: once
D: .
CDR3: CASSAGGSGNTIYF
DNA: TGTGCCAGCAGTGCAGGAGGGTCTGGAAACACCATATATTTT

J: TRBJ1-4
V: TRBV7-9
size: .
D: TRBD1
CDR3: CASSPGQGAREKLFF
DNA: TGTGCCAGCAGCCCAGGACAGGGGGCGCGTGAAAAACTGTTTTTT

J: TRBJ1-5
V: TRBV10-3
size: .
D: .
CDR3: CASSGGREGNQPQHF
DNA: TGTGCCTCATCGGGGGGGCGCGAGGGCAATCAGCCCCAGCATTTT

J: TRBJ2-3
V: TRBV29-1
size: .
D: .
CDR3: CSVKSEGRADTQYF
DNA: TGCAGCGTTAAGAGTGAGGGCCGGGCAGATACGCAGTATTTT

J: TRBJ2-7
V: TRBV29-1
size: .
D: TRBD2
CDR3: CGVGTSGPYEQYF
DNA: TGCGGCGTTGGGACTAGCGGCCCGTACGAGCAGTACTTC